This TCR beta chain originates from a study of cytomegalovirus exposure and HLA in healthy donors. Study-level points and caveats: The tendency of first-cohort TCR clusters to co-occur in the roughly 110 validation repertoires was the finding of a later analysis. Many donors carried some public TCRs, although rarity characterized most TCR sequences.

Details on this clone: As yet, its antigen is unknown.

Germline V gives CDR1 MNHEY, CDR2 SMNVEV (reference sequence). Trimming took 1 base from V and 10 from J; bases not matched to a gene: 5. The CDR3 has 14 residues. This table comes from immunoSEQ multiplex PCR, and its TCRdb copy is limited to in-frame clones, with some not included. The sample holds roughly 150,000 clones, approximately 91% seen once. The chain links TRBV27 to TRBJ2-7; 12 bases are shared with TRBD2. The origin of this receptor is a woman younger than 35 in good health and CMV-seropositive. Sequencing was performed on PBMCs. In DNA form, the CDR3 reads TGTGCCAGCAGTTTATGGGGGACTAGCGGGCCACAGTACTTC. It translates to CASSLWGTSGPQYF.